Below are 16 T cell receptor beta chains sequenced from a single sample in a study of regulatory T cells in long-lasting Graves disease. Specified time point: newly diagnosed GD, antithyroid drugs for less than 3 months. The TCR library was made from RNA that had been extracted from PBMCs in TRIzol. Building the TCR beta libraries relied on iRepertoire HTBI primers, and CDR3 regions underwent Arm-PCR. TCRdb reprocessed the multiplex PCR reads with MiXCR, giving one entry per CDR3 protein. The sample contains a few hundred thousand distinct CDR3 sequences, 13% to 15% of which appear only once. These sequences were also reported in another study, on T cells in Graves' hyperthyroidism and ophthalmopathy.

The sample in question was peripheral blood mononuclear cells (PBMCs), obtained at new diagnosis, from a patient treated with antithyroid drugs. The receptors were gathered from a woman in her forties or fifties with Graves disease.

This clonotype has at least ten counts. The CDR3 loop reads CSARDWDRAFYEQYF. The CDR3 nucleotides are TGCAGTGCTAGAGATTGGGACAGGGCGTTCTACGAGCAGTACTTC. The gene calls are TRBV20-1 and TRBJ2-7, with 9 positions matching TRBD1. V lost 0 bases and J lost 3; bases outside the gene matches: 6. The CDR3 is made up of 15 amino acids. Germline assignment: CDR1 DFQATT and CDR2 SNEGSKA (reference sequence).

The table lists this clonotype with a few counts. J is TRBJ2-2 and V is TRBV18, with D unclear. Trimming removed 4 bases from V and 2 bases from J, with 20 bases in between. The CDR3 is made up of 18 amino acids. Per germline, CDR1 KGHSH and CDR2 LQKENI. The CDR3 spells CASSLLEPAALNTGELFF. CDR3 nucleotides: TGTGCCAGCTCACTCCTCGAACCCGCAGCCCTCAACACCGGGGAGCTGTTTTTT.

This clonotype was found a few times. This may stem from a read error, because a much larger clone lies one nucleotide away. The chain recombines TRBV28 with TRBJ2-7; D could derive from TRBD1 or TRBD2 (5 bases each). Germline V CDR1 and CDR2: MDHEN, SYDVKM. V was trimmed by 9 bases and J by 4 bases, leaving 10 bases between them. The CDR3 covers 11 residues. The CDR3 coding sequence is TGTGCCAGTTGGGGACGGTACGAGCAGTACTTC. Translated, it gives CASWGRYEQYF.

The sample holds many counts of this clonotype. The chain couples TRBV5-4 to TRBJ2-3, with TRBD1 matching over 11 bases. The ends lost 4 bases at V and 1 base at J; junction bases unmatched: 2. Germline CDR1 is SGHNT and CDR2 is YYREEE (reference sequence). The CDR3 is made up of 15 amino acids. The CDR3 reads CASSGQGAGTDTQYF. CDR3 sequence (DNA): TGTGCCAGCAGCGGACAGGGGGCCGGCACAGATACGCAGTATTTT.

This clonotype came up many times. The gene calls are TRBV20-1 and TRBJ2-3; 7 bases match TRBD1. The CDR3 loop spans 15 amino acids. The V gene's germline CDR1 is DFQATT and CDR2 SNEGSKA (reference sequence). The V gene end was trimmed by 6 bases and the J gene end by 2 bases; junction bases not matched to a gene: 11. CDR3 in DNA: TGCAGTGCCACTCCGGACAGGTTCTCCACAGATACGCAGTATTTT. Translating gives CSATPDRFSTDTQYF.

The CDR3 reads CASSGPSAGYGELFF. The CDR3 coding sequence is TGTGCCAGCAGCGGCCCCTCAGCGGGATACGGGGAGCTGTTTTTT. The rearrangement links TRBV9 to TRBJ2-2, with 7 bases fitting TRBD2. CDR1 and CDR2 from the germline V gene are SGDLS and YYNGEE. The length of the CDR3 is 15 residues. The V gene end was trimmed by 3 bases and the J gene end by 7 bases; junction bases not matched to a gene: 9. Supplemented by reference TRBV9 and TRBJ2-2, the full variable domain reads DSGVTQTPKHLITATGQRVTLRCSPRSGDLSVYWYQQSLDQGLQFLIQYYNGEERAKGNILERFSAQQFPDLHSELNLSSLELGDSALYFCASSGPSAGYGELFFGEGSRLTVL.

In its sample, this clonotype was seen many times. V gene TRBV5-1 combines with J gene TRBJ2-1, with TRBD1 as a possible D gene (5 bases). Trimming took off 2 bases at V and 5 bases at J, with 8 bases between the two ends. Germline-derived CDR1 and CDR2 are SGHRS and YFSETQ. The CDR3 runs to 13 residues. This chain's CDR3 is CASSLSRDNEQFF. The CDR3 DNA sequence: TGCGCCAGCAGCTTATCCAGGGACAATGAGCAGTTCTTC.

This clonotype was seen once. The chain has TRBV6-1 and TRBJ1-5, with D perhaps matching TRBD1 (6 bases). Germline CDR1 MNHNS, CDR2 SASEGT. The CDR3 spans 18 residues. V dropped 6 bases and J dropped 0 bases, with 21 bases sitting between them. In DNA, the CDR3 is TGTGCCAGCAGCCGGTTCGGGGGCCGGGGCTATAGCAATCAGCCCCAGCATTTT. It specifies CASSRFGGRGYSNQPQHF.

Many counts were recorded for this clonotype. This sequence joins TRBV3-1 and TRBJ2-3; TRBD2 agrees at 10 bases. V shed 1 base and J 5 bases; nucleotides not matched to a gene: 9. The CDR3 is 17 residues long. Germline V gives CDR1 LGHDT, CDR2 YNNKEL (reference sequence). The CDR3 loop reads CASSQGYLAGDGDTQYF. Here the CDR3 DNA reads TGTGCCAGCAGCCAAGGATATCTAGCGGGGGATGGAGATACGCAGTATTTT.

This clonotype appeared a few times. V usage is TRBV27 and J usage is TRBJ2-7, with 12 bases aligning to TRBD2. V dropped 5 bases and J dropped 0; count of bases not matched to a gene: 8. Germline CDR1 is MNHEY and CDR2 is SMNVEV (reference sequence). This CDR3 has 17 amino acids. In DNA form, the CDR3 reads TGTGCCAGCAGTCCGAGGCGGACTAGCGGGGTCTCCTACGAGCAGTACTTC. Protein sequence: CASSPRRTSGVSYEQYF.

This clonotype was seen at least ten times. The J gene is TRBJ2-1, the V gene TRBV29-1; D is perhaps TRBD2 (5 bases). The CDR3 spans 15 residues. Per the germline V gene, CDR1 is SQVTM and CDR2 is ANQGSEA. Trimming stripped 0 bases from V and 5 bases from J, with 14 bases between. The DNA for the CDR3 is TGCAGCGTTGAAGATCGCTTAGTGAGGGACAATGAGCAGTTCTTC. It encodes CSVEDRLVRDNEQFF.

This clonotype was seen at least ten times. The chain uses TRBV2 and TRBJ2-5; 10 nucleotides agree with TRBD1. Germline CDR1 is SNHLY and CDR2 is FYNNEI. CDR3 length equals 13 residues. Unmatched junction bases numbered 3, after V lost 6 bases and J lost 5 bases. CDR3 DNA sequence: TGTGCCAGCAGCCCGGACAGGGGGGAGACCCAGTACTTC. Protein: CASSPDRGETQYF.

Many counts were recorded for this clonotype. Written as DNA, the CDR3 is TGCAGTGCAACCCGGGACAGGGGCGTCAATGAGCAGTTCTTC. It specifies CSATRDRGVNEQFF. The V call is TRBV20-1, the J call TRBJ2-1; 10 positions match TRBD1. The CDR3 sequence is 14 residues long. Trimming at V came to 6 bases and at J to 6 bases, leaving 8 bases not matched to a gene. The germline V gene encodes CDR1 DFQATT and CDR2 SNEGSKA (reference sequence).

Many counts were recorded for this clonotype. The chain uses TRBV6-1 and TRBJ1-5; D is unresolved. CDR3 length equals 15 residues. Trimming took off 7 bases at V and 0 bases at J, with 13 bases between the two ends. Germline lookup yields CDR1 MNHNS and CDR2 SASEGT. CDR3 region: CASNLAPYSNQPQHF. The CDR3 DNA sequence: TGTGCCAGCAACCTCGCGCCTTATAGCAATCAGCCCCAGCATTTT.

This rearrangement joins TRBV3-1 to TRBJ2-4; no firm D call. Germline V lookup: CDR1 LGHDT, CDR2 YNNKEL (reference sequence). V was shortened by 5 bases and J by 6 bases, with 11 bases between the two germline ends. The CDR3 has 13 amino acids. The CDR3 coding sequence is TGTGCCAGCAGCTTTCGACACGTAAACATTCAGTACTTC. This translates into CASSFRHVNIQYF. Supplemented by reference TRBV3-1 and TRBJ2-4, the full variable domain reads DTAVSQTPKYLVTQMGNDKSIKCEQNLGHDTMYWYKQDSKKFLKIMFSYNNKELIINETVPNRFSPKSPDKAHLNLHINSLELGDSAVYFCASSFRHVNIQYFGAGTRLSVL.

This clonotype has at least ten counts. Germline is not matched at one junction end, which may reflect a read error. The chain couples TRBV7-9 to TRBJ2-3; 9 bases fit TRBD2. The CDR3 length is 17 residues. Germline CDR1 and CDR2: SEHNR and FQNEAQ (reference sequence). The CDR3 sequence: CASSLAPPGTSRDTQYF. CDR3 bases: TGTGCCAGCAGCTTAGCGCCCCCCGGGACTAGCAGAGATACGCAGTATTTT.